The sequence of this TCR beta chain was determined in a study of shared clonotypes between healthy human individuals. General observations from the study: The low donor count limited represented genetic and exposure-history diversity.

Germline V gene data show CDR1 as SGHRS and CDR2 as YFSETQ. The CDR3 totals 14 residues. Trimming pared 0 bases from V and 4 bases from J, leaving 8 bases between. Assay: immunoSEQ multiplex PCR; the TCRdb copy retains only in-frame clones and omits some. The sample lists 950,000 to 1,100,000 clones; under 80% were seen once. This clone was found once. As yet, its antigen is unknown. This sequence joins TRBV5-1 and TRBJ1-3, with D hard to call. The sequencing input was memory CD4+ T cells sorted from blood. Regarding subset: CD45RA-negative fraction. The origin of this receptor is a man between 18 and 29 years old in good health. CDR3 bases: TGCGCCAGCAGCTTGGAACGGGCAGGAAACACCATATATTTT. It specifies CASSLERAGNTIYF.